This TCR beta chain is from a study of cytomegalovirus exposure and HLA in healthy donors. Study in general: Caucasian-associated ancestry cluster membership applied to 75% to 85% of around 400 genotyped donors.

Note on this clone: Its cognate antigen is unknown.

PCR amplification relied on 60 Vbeta primers (plus 13 Jbeta primers). Produced via immunoSEQ multiplex PCR; TCRdb's table is partial and in-frame only. The sample records some 100,000 clones, 74% being singletons. Trimming cost V 3 bases and J 4 bases, with 9 bases left between them. Germline assignment: CDR1 LNHDA and CDR2 SQIVND (reference sequence). The CDR3 runs 13 residues. Recording of this donor's CMV serostatus was not done. Study-wide results and caveats: Earlier results showed most TCR beta V segments being productive about 90% or about 30% of the time.

The rearrangement links TRBV19 to TRBJ1-1; D unclear. The sample consisted of PBMCs. This TCR was sampled from a human donor in good health. The CDR3 region has the DNA TGTGCCAGTAGTATCACGGGTACCACTGAAGCTTTCTTT. Its translation is CASSITGTTEAFF.